The clone carrying this T cell receptor beta chain showed up just a few times. The CDR3 is 13 amino acids. Deletions cut 4 bases from V and 1 base from J, with 7 bases between. CDR1 and CDR2 from the germline V gene are LGHDT and YNNKEL (reference sequence). Source study methods: Cell counts per sample came from amplifying reference gene primers. Method: immunoSEQ multiplex PCR; TCRdb's copy keeps in-frame clones and lacks some. V and J calls and clone size are given by that table; D and trimming were obtained from the DNA. The table shows over 110,000 clones, with roughly 80% occurring only once. This record belongs to a study of blood T cell repertoires in COVID-19. Study-level background: Whether acute or convalescent, the COVID-19 samples came from the United States, Italy and Spain. T cells, B-cell-depleted T cells, or PBMCs provided the cDNA or gDNA that served as material.

The V call is TRBV3-1 (or the pseudogene TRBV3-2), the J call TRBJ2-5; D might be TRBD1 (6 bases). The sequenced sample was peripheral blood. The receptor comes from a man between 65 and 79 years old who had recovered from COVID-19. CDR3 protein: CASSRQVQETQYF. CDR3 DNA: TGTGCCAGCAGCCGACAGGTCCAAGAGACCCAGTACTTC.